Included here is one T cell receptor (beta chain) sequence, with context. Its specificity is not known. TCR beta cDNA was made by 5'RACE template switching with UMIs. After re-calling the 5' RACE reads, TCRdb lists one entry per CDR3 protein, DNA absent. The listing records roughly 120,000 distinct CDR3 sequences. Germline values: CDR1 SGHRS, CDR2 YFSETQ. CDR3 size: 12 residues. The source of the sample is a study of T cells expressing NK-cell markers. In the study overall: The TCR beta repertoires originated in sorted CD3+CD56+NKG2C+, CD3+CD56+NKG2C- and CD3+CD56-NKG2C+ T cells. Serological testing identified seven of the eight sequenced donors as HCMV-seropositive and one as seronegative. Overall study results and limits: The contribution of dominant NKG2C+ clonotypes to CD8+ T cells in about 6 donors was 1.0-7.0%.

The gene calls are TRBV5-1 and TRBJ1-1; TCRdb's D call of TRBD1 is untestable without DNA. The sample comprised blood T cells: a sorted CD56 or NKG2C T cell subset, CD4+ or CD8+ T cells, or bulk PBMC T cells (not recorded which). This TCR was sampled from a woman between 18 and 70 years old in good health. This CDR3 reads CASSATGPEAFF.